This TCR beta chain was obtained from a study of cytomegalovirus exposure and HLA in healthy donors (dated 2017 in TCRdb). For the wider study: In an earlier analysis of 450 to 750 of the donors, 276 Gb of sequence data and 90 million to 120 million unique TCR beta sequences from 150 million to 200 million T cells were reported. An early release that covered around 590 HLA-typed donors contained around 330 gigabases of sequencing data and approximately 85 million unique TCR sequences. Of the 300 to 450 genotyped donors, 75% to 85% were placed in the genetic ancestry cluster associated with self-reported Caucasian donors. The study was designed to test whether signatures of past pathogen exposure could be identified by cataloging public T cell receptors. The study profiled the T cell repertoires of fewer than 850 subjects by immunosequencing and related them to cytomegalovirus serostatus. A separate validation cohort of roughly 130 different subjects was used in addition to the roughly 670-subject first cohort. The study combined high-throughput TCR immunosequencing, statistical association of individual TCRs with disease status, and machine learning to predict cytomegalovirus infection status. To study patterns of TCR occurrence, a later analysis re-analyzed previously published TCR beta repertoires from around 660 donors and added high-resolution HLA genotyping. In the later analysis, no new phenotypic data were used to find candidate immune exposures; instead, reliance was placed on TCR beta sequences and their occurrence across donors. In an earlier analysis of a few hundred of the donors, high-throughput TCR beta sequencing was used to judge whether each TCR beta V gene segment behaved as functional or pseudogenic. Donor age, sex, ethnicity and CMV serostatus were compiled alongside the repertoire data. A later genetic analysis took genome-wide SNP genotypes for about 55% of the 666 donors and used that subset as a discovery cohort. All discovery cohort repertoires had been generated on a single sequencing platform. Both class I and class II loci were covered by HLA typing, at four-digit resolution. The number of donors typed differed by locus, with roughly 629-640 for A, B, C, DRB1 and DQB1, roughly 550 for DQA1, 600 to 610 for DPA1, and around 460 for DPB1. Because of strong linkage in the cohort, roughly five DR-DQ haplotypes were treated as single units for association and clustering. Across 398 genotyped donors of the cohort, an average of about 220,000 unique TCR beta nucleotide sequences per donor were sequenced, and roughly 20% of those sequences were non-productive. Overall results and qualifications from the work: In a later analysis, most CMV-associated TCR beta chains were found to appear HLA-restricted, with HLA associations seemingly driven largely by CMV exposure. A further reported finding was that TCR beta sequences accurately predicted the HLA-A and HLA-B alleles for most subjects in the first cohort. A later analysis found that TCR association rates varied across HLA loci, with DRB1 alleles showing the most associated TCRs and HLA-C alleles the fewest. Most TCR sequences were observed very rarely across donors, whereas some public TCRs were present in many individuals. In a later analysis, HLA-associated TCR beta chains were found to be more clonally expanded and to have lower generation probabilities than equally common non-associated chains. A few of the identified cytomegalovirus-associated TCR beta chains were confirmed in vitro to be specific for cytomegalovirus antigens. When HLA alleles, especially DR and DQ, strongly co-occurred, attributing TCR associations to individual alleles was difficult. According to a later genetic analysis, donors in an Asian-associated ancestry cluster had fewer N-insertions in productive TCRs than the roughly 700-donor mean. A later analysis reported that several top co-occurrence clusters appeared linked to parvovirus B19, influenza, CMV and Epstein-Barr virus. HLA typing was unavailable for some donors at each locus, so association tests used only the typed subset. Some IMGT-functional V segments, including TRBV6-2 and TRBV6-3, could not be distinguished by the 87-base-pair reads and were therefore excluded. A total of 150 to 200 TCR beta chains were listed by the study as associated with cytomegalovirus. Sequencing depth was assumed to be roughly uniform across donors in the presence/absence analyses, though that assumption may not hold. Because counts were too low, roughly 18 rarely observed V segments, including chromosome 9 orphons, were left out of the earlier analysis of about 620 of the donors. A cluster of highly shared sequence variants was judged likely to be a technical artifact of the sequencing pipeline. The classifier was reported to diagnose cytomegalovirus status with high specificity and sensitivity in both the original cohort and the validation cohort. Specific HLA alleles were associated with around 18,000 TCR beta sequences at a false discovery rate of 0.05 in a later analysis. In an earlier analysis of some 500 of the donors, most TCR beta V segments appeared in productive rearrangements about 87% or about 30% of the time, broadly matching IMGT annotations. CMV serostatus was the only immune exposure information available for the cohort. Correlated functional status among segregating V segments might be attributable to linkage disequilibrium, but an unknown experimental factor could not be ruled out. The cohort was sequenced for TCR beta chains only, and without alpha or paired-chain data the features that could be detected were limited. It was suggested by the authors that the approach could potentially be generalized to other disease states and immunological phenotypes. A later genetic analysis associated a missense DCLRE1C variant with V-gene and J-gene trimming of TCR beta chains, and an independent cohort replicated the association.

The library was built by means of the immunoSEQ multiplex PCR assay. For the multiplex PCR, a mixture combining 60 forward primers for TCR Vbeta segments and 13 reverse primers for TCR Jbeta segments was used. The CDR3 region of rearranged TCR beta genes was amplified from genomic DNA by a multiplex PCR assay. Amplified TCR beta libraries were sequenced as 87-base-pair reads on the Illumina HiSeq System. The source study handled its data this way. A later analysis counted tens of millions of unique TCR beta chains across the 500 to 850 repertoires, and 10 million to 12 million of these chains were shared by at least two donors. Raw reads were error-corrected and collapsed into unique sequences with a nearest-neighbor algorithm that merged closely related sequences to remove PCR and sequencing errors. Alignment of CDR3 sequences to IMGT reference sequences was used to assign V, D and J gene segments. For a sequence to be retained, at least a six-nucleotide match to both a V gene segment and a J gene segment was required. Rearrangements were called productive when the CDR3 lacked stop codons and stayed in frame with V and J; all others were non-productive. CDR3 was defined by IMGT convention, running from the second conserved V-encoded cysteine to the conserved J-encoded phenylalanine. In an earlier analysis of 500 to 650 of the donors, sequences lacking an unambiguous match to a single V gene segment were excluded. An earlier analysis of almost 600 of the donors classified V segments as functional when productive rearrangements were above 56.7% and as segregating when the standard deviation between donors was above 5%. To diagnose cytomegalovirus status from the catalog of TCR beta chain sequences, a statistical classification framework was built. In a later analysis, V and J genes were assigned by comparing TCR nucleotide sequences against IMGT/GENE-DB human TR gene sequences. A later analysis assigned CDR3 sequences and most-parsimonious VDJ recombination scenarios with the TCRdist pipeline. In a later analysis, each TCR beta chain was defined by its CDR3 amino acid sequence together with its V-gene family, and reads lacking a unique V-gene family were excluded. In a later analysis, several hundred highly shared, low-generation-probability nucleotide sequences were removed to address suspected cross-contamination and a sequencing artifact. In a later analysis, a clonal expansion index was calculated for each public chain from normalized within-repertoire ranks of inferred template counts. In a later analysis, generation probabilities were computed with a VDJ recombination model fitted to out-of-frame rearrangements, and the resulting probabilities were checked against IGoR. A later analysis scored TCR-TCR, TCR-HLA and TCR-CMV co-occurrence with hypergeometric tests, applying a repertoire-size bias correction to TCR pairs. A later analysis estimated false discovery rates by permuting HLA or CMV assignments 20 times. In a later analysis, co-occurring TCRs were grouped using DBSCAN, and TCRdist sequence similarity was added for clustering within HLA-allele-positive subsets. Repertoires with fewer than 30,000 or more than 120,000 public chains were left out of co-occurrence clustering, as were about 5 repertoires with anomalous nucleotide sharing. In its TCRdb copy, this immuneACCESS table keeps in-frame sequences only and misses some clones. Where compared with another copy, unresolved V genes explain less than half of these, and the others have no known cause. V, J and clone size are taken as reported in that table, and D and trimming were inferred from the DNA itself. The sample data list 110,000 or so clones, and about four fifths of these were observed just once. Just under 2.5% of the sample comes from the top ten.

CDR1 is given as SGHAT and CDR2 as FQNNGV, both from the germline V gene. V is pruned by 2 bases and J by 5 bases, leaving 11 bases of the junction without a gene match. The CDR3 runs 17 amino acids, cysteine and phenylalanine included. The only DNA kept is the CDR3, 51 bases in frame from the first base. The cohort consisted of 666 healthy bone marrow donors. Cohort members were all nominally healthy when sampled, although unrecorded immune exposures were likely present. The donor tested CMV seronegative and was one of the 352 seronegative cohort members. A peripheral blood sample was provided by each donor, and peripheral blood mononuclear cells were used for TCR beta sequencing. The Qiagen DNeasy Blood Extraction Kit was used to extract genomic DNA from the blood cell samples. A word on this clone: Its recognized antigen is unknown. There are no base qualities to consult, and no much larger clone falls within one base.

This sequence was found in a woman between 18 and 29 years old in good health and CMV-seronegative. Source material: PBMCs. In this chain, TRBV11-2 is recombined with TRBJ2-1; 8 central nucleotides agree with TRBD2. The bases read TGTGCCAGCAGCTTACCGAAACTAGCGGTTATTGACAATGAGCAGTTCTTC. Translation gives CASSLPKLAVIDNEQFF.